The rows below give T cell receptor beta chains drawn from one sample of a study of T cells after yellow fever vaccination. Via MiXCR, TCRdb re-called the 5' RACE reads, giving one row per CDR3 protein. The sample lists roughly 120,000 distinct CDR3 sequences; 6% to 8% were seen once. This specimen consisted of CD4+ T cells sorted from PBMCs, obtained 10 to 11 days after the first yellow fever vaccination. These receptors were taken from a man in his late teens or twenties who received the YFV17D yellow fever vaccine. The CDR3 runs from the conserved cysteine through the conserved F or W. D genes are given only for firm matches. Size is omitted from some rows. Given values are once, few, many or a class for expanded clones.

v_gene: TRBV3-1; d_gene: NA; j_gene: TRBJ2-7; abundance: many; CDR3aa: CASSQGPGFLRYEQYF; CDR3nt: TGTGCCAGCAGCCAGGGACCGGGGTTCCTGCGCTACGAGCAGTACTTC
v_gene: TRBV7-2; d_gene: NA; j_gene: TRBJ1-6; abundance: few; CDR3aa: CASGTQGGNSPLHF; CDR3nt: TGTGCCAGCGGGACTCAGGGAGGTAATTCACCCCTCCACTTT
v_gene: TRBV2; d_gene: NA; j_gene: TRBJ1-5; abundance: many; CDR3aa: CASSDTGNQPQHF; CDR3nt: TGTGCCAGCAGTGATACAGGGAATCAGCCCCAGCATTTT
v_gene: TRBV5-1; d_gene: NA; j_gene: TRBJ2-5; abundance: few; CDR3aa: CASSLAVGARQETQYF; CDR3nt: TGCGCCAGCAGCTTGGCCGTCGGGGCGCGGCAAGAGACCCAGTACTTC
v_gene: TRBV20-1; d_gene: NA; j_gene: TRBJ1-5; abundance: many; CDR3aa: CSARDRLRGQNQPQHF; CDR3nt: TGCAGTGCTAGAGATCGATTGCGAGGGCAGAATCAGCCCCAGCATTTT
v_gene: TRBV28; d_gene: NA; j_gene: TRBJ2-7; abundance: few; CDR3aa: CASSESGVPSYEQYF; CDR3nt: TGTGCCAGCAGTGAATCAGGGGTCCCAAGCTACGAGCAGTACTTC
v_gene: TRBV28; d_gene: TRBD1; j_gene: TRBJ2-6; abundance: many; CDR3aa: CASRARQGRRSGANVLTF; CDR3nt: TGTGCCAGCAGAGCCCGACAGGGCCGACGCTCTGGGGCCAACGTCCTGACTTTC
v_gene: TRBV25-1; d_gene: TRBD1; j_gene: TRBJ2-5; abundance: many; CDR3aa: CASNDRGETQYF; CDR3nt: TGTGCCAGCAATGACAGGGGTGAGACCCAGTACTTC
v_gene: TRBV12-3/TRBV12-4; d_gene: NA; j_gene: TRBJ1-1; abundance: many; CDR3aa: CASSFKGGYTEAFF; CDR3nt: TGTGCCAGCAGTTTCAAGGGGGGGTACACTGAAGCTTTCTTT
v_gene: TRBV18; d_gene: NA; j_gene: TRBJ2-7; abundance: many; CDR3aa: CASSPPALGYEQYF; CDR3nt: TGTGCCAGCTCCCCTCCCGCCCTCGGCTACGAGCAGTACTTC
v_gene: TRBV5-1; d_gene: NA; j_gene: TRBJ2-3; abundance: NA; CDR3aa: CASSLEQPSTDTQYF; CDR3nt: TGCGCCAGCAGCTTGGAACAACCTAGCACAGATACGCAGTATTTT
v_gene: TRBV2; d_gene: NA; j_gene: TRBJ1-2; abundance: many; CDR3aa: CASGGTADGYTF; CDR3nt: TGTGCCAGCGGGGGGACCGCGGATGGCTACACCTTC
v_gene: TRBV5-1; d_gene: NA; j_gene: TRBJ2-5; abundance: many; CDR3aa: CASNGAQGETQYF; CDR3nt: TGCGCCAGCAATGGAGCTCAGGGGGAGACCCAGTACTTC
v_gene: TRBV5-1; d_gene: NA; j_gene: TRBJ1-1; abundance: many; CDR3aa: CASRPVGTPNTEAFF; CDR3nt: TGCGCCAGCCGACCGGTGGGGACACCTAACACTGAAGCTTTCTTT
v_gene: TRBV12-3/TRBV12-4; d_gene: NA; j_gene: TRBJ2-3; abundance: many; CDR3aa: CASSLIPGSRTDTQYF; CDR3nt: TGTGCCAGCAGTTTAATTCCGGGGAGTCGCACAGATACGCAGTATTTT
v_gene: TRBV12-3/TRBV12-4; d_gene: TRBD1; j_gene: TRBJ2-1; abundance: few; CDR3aa: CASRPIRDRGREQFF; CDR3nt: TGTGCCAGCAGGCCAATCCGGGACAGGGGGCGGGAGCAGTTCTTC
v_gene: TRBV5-4; d_gene: TRBD2; j_gene: TRBJ2-5; abundance: NA; CDR3aa: CASRTSGGSRQETQYF; CDR3nt: TGTGCCAGCAGGACTAGCGGGGGTTCCCGGCAAGAGACCCAGTACTTC
v_gene: TRBV20-1; d_gene: NA; j_gene: TRBJ1-6; abundance: NA; CDR3aa: CCALRGSIAQNNSPLHF; CDR3nt: TGCTGTGCGCTACGGGGGAGTATTGCTCAGAATAATTCACCCCTCCACTTT
v_gene: TRBV19; d_gene: TRBD1; j_gene: TRBJ1-1; abundance: many; CDR3aa: CASRNWDSTPVNTEAFF; CDR3nt: TGTGCCAGTAGGAACTGGGACAGTACACCGGTAAATACTGAAGCTTTCTTT
v_gene: TRBV20-1; d_gene: NA; j_gene: TRBJ2-3; abundance: NA; CDR3aa: CSAPAAQYF; CDR3nt: TGCAGTGCTCCAGCGGCGCAGTATTTT
v_gene: TRBV7-2; d_gene: NA; j_gene: TRBJ1-2; abundance: many; CDR3aa: CASSLDRENSYGYTF; CDR3nt: TGTGCCAGCAGCTTAGACAGGGAGAATAGCTATGGCTACACCTTC
v_gene: TRBV7-2; d_gene: NA; j_gene: TRBJ1-2; abundance: NA; CDR3aa: CASSLGGINYGYTF; CDR3nt: TGTGCCAGCAGCTTAGGGGGGATTAACTATGGCTACACCTTC
v_gene: TRBV4-2; d_gene: NA; j_gene: TRBJ2-2; abundance: few; CDR3aa: CASSQAAGHLNTGELFF; CDR3nt: TGTGCCAGCAGCCAAGCCGCGGGACACCTAAACACCGGGGAGCTGTTTTTT
v_gene: TRBV10-3; d_gene: TRBD1; j_gene: TRBJ1-6; abundance: many; CDR3aa: CAISDRARDRSSPLHF; CDR3nt: TGTGCCATCAGTGATCGTGCCAGGGACAGGTCTTCACCCCTCCACTTT
v_gene: TRBV5-1; d_gene: NA; j_gene: TRBJ2-5; abundance: many; CDR3aa: CASSLVGGVETQYF; CDR3nt: TGCGCCAGCAGCTTGGTAGGAGGTGTGGAGACCCAGTACTTC
v_gene: TRBV27; d_gene: NA; j_gene: TRBJ2-2; abundance: many; CDR3aa: CASVVGGSGGKRRTGELFF; CDR3nt: TGTGCCAGCGTCGTTGGGGGGTCCGGGGGCAAAAGGAGGACCGGGGAGCTGTTTTTT
v_gene: TRBV6-1; d_gene: NA; j_gene: TRBJ2-2; abundance: many; CDR3aa: CASSFSANTGELFF; CDR3nt: TGTGCCAGCAGCTTTAGCGCGAACACCGGGGAGCTGTTTTTT
v_gene: TRBV2; d_gene: NA; j_gene: TRBJ2-5; abundance: few; CDR3aa: CASKAAETETQYF; CDR3nt: TGTGCCAGCAAAGCAGCAGAGACTGAGACCCAGTACTTC
v_gene: TRBV5-1; d_gene: NA; j_gene: TRBJ2-3; abundance: NA; CDR3aa: CASSSGRVTSTDTQYF; CDR3nt: TGCGCCAGCAGCTCCGGGCGGGTTACTAGCACAGATACGCAGTATTTT
v_gene: TRBV18; d_gene: TRBD1; j_gene: TRBJ1-2; abundance: NA; CDR3aa: CASSPTGLQGYTF; CDR3nt: TGTGCCAGCTCGCCGACAGGGTTACAGGGCTACACCTTC
v_gene: TRBV6-1; d_gene: NA; j_gene: TRBJ1-4; abundance: many; CDR3aa: CASRERPNEKLFF; CDR3nt: TGTGCCAGCAGGGAAAGGCCTAATGAAAAACTGTTTTTT
v_gene: TRBV7-2; d_gene: NA; j_gene: TRBJ1-1; abundance: many; CDR3aa: CASSPDSNTEAFF; CDR3nt: TGTGCCAGCAGCCCGGACAGTAACACTGAAGCTTTCTTT
v_gene: TRBV27; d_gene: TRBD1; j_gene: TRBJ2-3; abundance: many; CDR3aa: CASSPWTGMRTDTQYF; CDR3nt: TGTGCCAGCAGTCCATGGACAGGGATGCGCACAGATACGCAGTATTTT
v_gene: TRBV12-3/TRBV12-4; d_gene: NA; j_gene: TRBJ2-7; abundance: few; CDR3aa: CASSLGGGAHEQYF; CDR3nt: TGTGCCAGCAGTTTGGGAGGCGGGGCCCACGAGCAGTACTTC
v_gene: TRBV29-1; d_gene: NA; j_gene: TRBJ2-2; abundance: many; CDR3aa: CSVDENTGELFF; CDR3nt: TGCAGCGTTGACGAGAACACCGGGGAGCTGTTTTTT
v_gene: TRBV27; d_gene: TRBD1; j_gene: TRBJ1-5; abundance: many; CDR3aa: CASSLRGLSNQPQHF; CDR3nt: TGTGCCAGCAGTTTAAGGGGGCTTAGCAATCAGCCCCAGCATTTT
v_gene: TRBV24-1; d_gene: NA; j_gene: TRBJ1-4; abundance: many; CDR3aa: CATSTGVEKLFF; CDR3nt: TGTGCCACCAGTACCGGGGTTGAAAAACTGTTTTTT
v_gene: TRBV5-5; d_gene: TRBD2; j_gene: TRBJ2-1; abundance: many; CDR3aa: CASSSRTSWGEQFF; CDR3nt: TGTGCCAGCAGTTCAAGGACTAGCTGGGGTGAGCAGTTCTTC
v_gene: TRBV5-1; d_gene: NA; j_gene: TRBJ2-1; abundance: many; CDR3aa: CASSYNNEQFF; CDR3nt: TGCGCCAGCAGCTATAACAATGAGCAGTTCTTC